This entry lists 32 T cell receptor beta chains sequenced from one sample in a study of CD8+ T cells in alopecia areata. Isolated RNA was reverse transcribed into cDNA used as the sequencing template. Clones were sequenced by immunoSEQ multiplex PCR, and TCRdb holds only the in-frame ones, with some missing. Of about 270,000 clones in the sample, about 60% were seen once. Treatment reported: oral pan-JAK inhibitor, 5-10 mg twice daily. The source material was CD4+ T cells sorted from blood, sampled at week 52, from a patient treated with tofacitinib. The receptors stem from a human donor with alopecia areata.

The chain employs TRBV29-1 and TRBJ1-2; 11 bases align to TRBD1. The ends lost 7 bases at V and 8 bases at J; junction bases unmatched: 3. This CDR3 is built from 11 residues. The germline CDR1 and CDR2 sequences are SQVTM and ANQGSEA. The CDR3 DNA sequence: TGCAGCGGGACAGGGGGCCAAGGCTACACCTTC. This encodes CSGTGGQGYTF.

The J gene is TRBJ2-1, the V gene TRBV15; D is ambiguous. The CDR3 covers 12 residues. V lost 5 bases and J 6 bases, leaving 8 bases between the germline ends. Germline CDR1 and CDR2: LNHNV and YYDKDF (reference sequence). The CDR3 DNA reads TGTGCCACCAGCTTGCGCCTCAATGAGCAGTTCTTC. This gives the protein CATSLRLNEQFF. Together with reference TRBV15 and TRBJ2-1, the CDR3 gives the full variable domain: DAMVIQNPRYQVTQFGKPVTLSCSQTLNHNVMYWYQQKSSQAPKLLFHYYDKDFNNEADTPDNFQSRRPNTSFCFLDIRSPGLGDTAMYLCATSLRLNEQFFGPGTRLTVL.

This rearrangement joins TRBV5-6 to TRBJ1-1; TRBD1 matches 12 bases. The CDR3 length is 16 residues. CDR1 SGHDT and CDR2 YYEEEE come from the germline V gene. The V segment lost 0 bases and the J segment 2 bases; nucleotides outside the gene matches: 2. The CDR3 nucleotides read TGTGCCAGCAGCTTGGGAGGGACAGGGGGCAACACTGAAGCTTTCTTT. The encoded protein is CASSLGGTGGNTEAFF.

The chain carries TRBV5-1 and TRBJ1-6; no definite D call. The germline V and J ends were trimmed by 0 bases and 7 bases, with 11 bases remaining between them. The CDR3 is made up of 15 amino acids. Germline-derived CDR1 and CDR2 are SGHRS and YFSETQ. Written as DNA, the CDR3 is TGCGCCAGCAGCTTGGAACGGACCCCGAATTCACCCCTCCACTTT. Translation gives CASSLERTPNSPLHF.

Many counts were recorded for this clone. This chain connects TRBV6-4 to TRBJ2-3; 10 bases are a match to TRBD2. The ends lost 0 bases at V and 2 bases at J; junction bases unmatched: 11. Germline V gene sequence: CDR1 MRHNA, CDR2 SNTAGT. This CDR3 has 19 residues. The CDR3 protein is CASSDSTGASGGDTDTQYF. CDR3 nucleotides: TGTGCCAGCAGTGACTCGACAGGTGCTAGCGGGGGTGACACAGATACGCAGTATTTT.

CDR3 loop: CATSPERGNYGYTF. CDR3 DNA: TGTGCCACCAGCCCTGAGAGGGGGAACTATGGCTACACCTTC. V gene TRBV15 combines with J gene TRBJ1-2; tentatively, D is TRBD1 (6 bases). The CDR3 loop spans 14 amino acids. CDR1 and CDR2 from the germline V gene are LNHNV and YYDKDF (reference sequence). Trimming stripped 5 bases from V and 2 bases from J, with 12 bases between.

This clone was seen a few times. In the same sample, other DNA sequences code for this CDR3. The chain recombines TRBV29-1 with TRBJ1-1, with D unresolved. The V end lost 4 bases, the J end lost 1 base, and 7 bases lay between the germline ends. The CDR3 is 12 amino acids. Germline values: CDR1 SQVTM, CDR2 ANQGSEA. CDR3 amino acids: CSVVPENTEAFF. In DNA, the CDR3 is TGCAGCGTTGTGCCGGAGAACACTGAAGCTTTCTTT.

The chain uses TRBV30 and TRBJ1-5; perhaps TRBD1 as D (5 bases). CDR1 GTSNPN and CDR2 SVGIG come from the germline V gene (reference sequence). CDR3 length equals 13 residues. The V gene lost 1 base and the J gene lost 6 bases, with 10 bases spanning the gap. The CDR3 bases are TGTGCCTGGAGTGCGCAGGGAACTCAGCCCCAGCATTTT. It translates to CAWSAQGTQPQHF.

This clone was found a few times. This chain uses TRBV14 with TRBJ2-5; D unclear. Per the germline V gene, CDR1 is SGHDN and CDR2 is FVKESK. The length of the CDR3 is 12 residues. V was cut by 3 bases and J by 0 bases, with 2 bases left in between. CDR3 protein: CASSQHQETQYF. The CDR3 bases are TGTGCCAGCAGCCAGCACCAAGAGACCCAGTACTTC. Together with reference TRBV14 and TRBJ2-5, the CDR3 gives the full variable domain: EAGVTQFPSHSVIEKGQTVTLRCDPISGHDNLYWYRRVMGKEIKFLLHFVKESKQDESGMPNNRFLAERTGGTYSTLKVQPAELEDSGVYFCASSQHQETQYFGPGTRLLVL.

The sample holds a few counts of this clone. The chain joins TRBV5-6 to TRBJ2-3; D not resolved. Per germline, CDR1 SGHDT and CDR2 YYEEEE. The CDR3 sequence is 15 residues long. V lost 0 bases and J lost 1, with 9 bases in between. This CDR3 reads CASSLAATGTDTQYF. The CDR3, as DNA: TGTGCCAGCAGCTTGGCGGCGACTGGCACAGATACGCAGTATTTT.

The chain uses TRBV30 and TRBJ2-3; D is possibly TRBD1 (5 bases). CDR3 length equals 15 residues. CDR1 is GTSNPN, CDR2 SVGIG, per germline (reference sequence). Trimming removed 3 bases from V and 3 bases from J, with 16 bases in between. CDR3 amino acids: CAWSSMQGTTDTQYF. Written as DNA, the CDR3 is TGTGCCTGGAGCTCCATGCAGGGAACTACAGATACGCAGTATTTT.

V is TRBV7-2 and J is TRBJ2-5; D remains unclear. V lost 3 bases, J lost 7 bases, and 6 bases lay in between. Germline assignment: CDR1 SGHTA and CDR2 FQGNSA. The CDR3 is 11 residues long. The CDR3, as DNA: TGTGCCAGCAGCTTGAAAGGGACCCAGTACTTC. Its protein product is CASSLKGTQYF. The variable domain in full, completed from reference TRBV7-2 and TRBJ2-5, reads GAGVSQSPSNKVTEKGKDVELRCDPISGHTALYWYRQSLGQGLEFLIYFQGNSAPDKSGLPSDRFSAERTGGSVSTLTIQRTQQEDSAVYLCASSLKGTQYFGPGTRLLVL.

This chain connects TRBV7-6 to TRBJ1-1; a possible D gene is TRBD1 (5 bases). Looked up from germline, CDR1 is SGHVS and CDR2 is FNYEAQ. The CDR3 runs to 14 residues. Deletions cut 1 base from V and 3 bases from J, with 9 bases between. CDR3 sequence reads: CASSLEGRHTEAFF. The CDR3 coding sequence is TGTGCCAGCAGCTTAGAGGGGAGGCACACTGAAGCTTTCTTT.

This chain connects TRBV7-3 to TRBJ2-3; TRBD2 is a possible D gene (5 bases). Trimming removed 1 base at V and 1 base at J, with 12 bases between. CDR1 and CDR2 (germline): SGHTA, FQGTGA. The length of the CDR3 is 16 residues. As DNA, the CDR3 is TGTGCCAGCAGCTTAATGGCGGGTTTGGGCACAGATACGCAGTATTTT. It encodes CASSLMAGLGTDTQYF.

The chain has TRBV5-1 and TRBJ2-1; D uncertain. Trimming took off 4 bases at V and 0 bases at J, with 11 bases between the two ends. CDR1 and CDR2 from the germline V gene are SGHRS and YFSETQ. The CDR3 length is 15 residues. The CDR3, as DNA: TGCGCCAGCAGCCTGACCGTTAGCTCCTACAATGAGCAGTTCTTC. Translation gives CASSLTVSSYNEQFF.

The CDR3 DNA is TGTGCCAGCAGGCCATGGACAGGGAACACCGGGGAGCTGTTTTTT. It encodes CASRPWTGNTGELFF. The chain uses TRBV6-6 and TRBJ2-2; TRBD1 agrees at 7 bases. The CDR3 covers 15 residues. V lost 6 bases and J lost 1; bases outside the gene matches: 5. Per germline, CDR1 MNHNY and CDR2 SVGAGI (reference sequence).

The chain carries TRBV6-5 and TRBJ2-7, with 9 bases matching TRBD1. After removal of 5 bases from V and 3 bases from J, the junction contained 5 bases not matched to a gene. Germline lookup yields CDR1 MNHEY and CDR2 SVGAGI. The CDR3 is 14 amino acids. The DNA for the CDR3 is TGTGCCAGCAGTCAAGGACAGGGGAACTACGAGCAGTACTTC. It translates to CASSQGQGNYEQYF.

Only a few counts were recorded for this clone. The chain employs TRBV2 and TRBJ2-3, with 9 bases matching TRBD2. This CDR3 region has 14 residues. Germline CDR1 SNHLY, CDR2 FYNNEI. Trimming took 7 bases from V and 2 from J; bases not matched to a gene: 4. The CDR3 here is CASTERGVTDTQYF. CDR3 DNA: TGTGCCAGCACGGAGCGGGGGGTCACAGATACGCAGTATTTT.

This rearrangement joins TRBV6-5 to TRBJ1-1; perhaps TRBD1 as D (6 bases). This CDR3 is 16 amino acids long. Germline CDR1 MNHEY, CDR2 SVGAGI. The ends were cut back, 2 bases at V and 3 bases at J, with 16 bases in the middle. CDR3 residues: CASSYAETGRYTEAFF. The CDR3, as DNA: TGTGCCAGCAGTTACGCCGAGACAGGAAGGTACACTGAAGCTTTCTTT.

V and J are TRBV4-3 and TRBJ2-2; D is ambiguous. The CDR3 consists of 14 residues. V was cut by 1 base and J by 4 bases, with 7 bases left in between. CDR1 and CDR2 from the germline V gene are LGHNA and YSLEER. The CDR3 DNA follows: TGCGCCAGCAGCCAAGGTGGGCCCACCGGGGAGCTGTTTTTT. It encodes CASSQGGPTGELFF.

This sequence joins TRBV29-1 and TRBJ1-3; D gene unclear. Germline assignment: CDR1 SQVTM and CDR2 ANQGSEA. Trimming removed 7 bases at V and 0 bases at J, with 7 bases between. This CDR3 comprises 12 residues. Here the CDR3 reads CSGALSGNTIYF. The CDR3 DNA reads TGCAGCGGTGCTCTCTCTGGAAACACCATATATTTT.

This chain links TRBV14 with TRBJ1-1; tentatively, D is TRBD1 (5 bases). This CDR3 comprises 18 residues. With 3 bases removed from V and 0 bases from J, the gap between germline ends came to 20 bases. Germline V CDR1 and CDR2: SGHDN, FVKESK. This CDR3 is CASSQGLASGRMNTEAFF. For the CDR3, the DNA is TGTGCCAGCAGCCAGGGGCTGGCTTCGGGACGTATGAACACTGAAGCTTTCTTT.

The gene calls are TRBV5-1 and TRBJ2-4; D is perhaps TRBD2 (6 bases). Trimming pared 4 bases from V and 1 base from J, leaving 12 bases between. This CDR3 contains 15 residues. CDR1 is SGHRS, CDR2 YFSETQ, per germline. The CDR3 coding sequence is TGCGCCAGCAGCCCTCCTAGCGCGGCCAAAAACATTCAGTACTTC. Its translation is CASSPPSAAKNIQYF.

The chain joins TRBV6-5 to TRBJ1-2, with TRBD1 matching 8 bases. Losses at the gene ends were 6 bases for V and 10 bases for J; bases not matched to a gene: 7. CDR1 and CDR2 from the germline V gene are MNHEY and SVGAGI. The CDR3 is 12 residues long. CDR3 DNA: TGTGCCAGCAGCCCCGGACAGGGACTCTACACCTTC. Translated: CASSPGQGLYTF.

The CDR3 loop reads CASSFGSGPSASTDTQYF. The CDR3 DNA is TGTGCCAGCAGCTTCGGTTCCGGGCCCAGTGCTAGCACAGATACGCAGTATTTT. The chain combines TRBV7-9 with TRBJ2-3; D not resolved. CDR3 length: 18 residues. Trimming removed 3 bases from V and 0 bases from J, with 19 bases in between. Germline CDR1 is SEHNR and CDR2 is FQNEAQ (reference sequence).

This chain connects TRBV15 to TRBJ2-5; no reliable D call. Trimming took off 0 bases at V and 5 bases at J, with 10 bases between the two ends. Germline CDR1 LNHNV, CDR2 YYDKDF (reference sequence). The CDR3 has 14 amino acids. The CDR3 sequence is CATSRDKTWETQYF. The CDR3 nucleotides read TGTGCCACCAGCAGAGATAAGACTTGGGAGACCCAGTACTTC.

The chain combines TRBV4-1 with TRBJ2-5, with TRBD2 identical over 10 bases. V dropped 1 base and J dropped 5; count of bases not matched to a gene: 7. The CDR3 sequence is 16 residues long. Per germline, CDR1 MGHRA and CDR2 YSYEKL. CDR3 region: CASSQAEAGGLETQYF. The CDR3 DNA follows: TGCGCCAGCAGCCAAGCTGAAGCGGGGGGGCTTGAGACCCAGTACTTC.

This sequence joins TRBV29-1 and TRBJ2-7; 9 nucleotides line up with TRBD1. The V gene's germline CDR1 is SQVTM and CDR2 ANQGSEA. The junction had 8 bases not matched to a gene; V was cut back by 4 bases and J by 4 bases. The CDR3 totals 14 residues. CDR3 protein: CSVGIGQGMYEQYF. The DNA of the CDR3 is TGCAGCGTTGGCATCGGACAGGGGATGTACGAGCAGTACTTC.

A single count supports this clone. The V call is TRBV29-1, the J call TRBJ2-6, with D possibly called TRBD1 or TRBD2 (6 bases each). Trimming cost V 7 bases and J 0 bases, with 16 bases left between them. CDR3 length: 16 amino acids. Germline loops: CDR1 SQVTM, CDR2 ANQGSEA. As DNA, the CDR3 is TGCAGCGCCGACGGGGGCGAGGGCTCTGGGGCCAACGTCCTGACTTTC. Protein product: CSADGGEGSGANVLTF.

The CDR3 nucleotides read TGTGCCAGCAGCTCAACCGCTACGGTCTATGGCTACACCTTC. Translating gives CASSSTATVYGYTF. J is TRBJ1-2 and V is TRBV9; D gene ambiguous. This CDR3 is built from 14 residues. V gave up 4 bases and J gave up 4 bases, with 14 bases separating them. Per germline, CDR1 SGDLS and CDR2 YYNGEE. Variable domain in full (rest from reference TRBV9 and TRBJ1-2): DSGVTQTPKHLITATGQRVTLRCSPRSGDLSVYWYQQSLDQGLQFLIQYYNGEERAKGNILERFSAQQFPDLHSELNLSSLELGDSALYFCASSSTATVYGYTFGSGTRLTVV.

This clone was observed once. The V and J genes are TRBV11-2 and TRBJ2-4, with unresolved D. The germline V and J ends were trimmed by 0 bases and 6 bases, with 18 bases remaining between them. Looked up from germline, CDR1 is SGHAT and CDR2 is FQNNGV. The CDR3 has 17 amino acids. The CDR3 spells CASSLDQNSARRNIQYF. CDR3 in DNA: TGTGCCAGCAGCTTAGATCAAAACAGCGCAAGACGAAACATTCAGTACTTC.

Concerning this clone itself: Different DNA sequences within this sample yield the same CDR3. The genes are TRBV20-1 and TRBJ2-5; D unclear. This CDR3 has 10 amino acids. Looked up from germline, CDR1 is DFQATT and CDR2 is SNEGSKA (reference sequence). V lost 2 bases to trimming and J lost 5 bases, with 3 bases between them. CDR3 in DNA: TGCAGTGCTAGAAGCGAGACCCAGTACTTC. Protein: CSARSETQYF.